The 12 T cell receptor beta chains in this list originate from one sample, sequenced in a study of identical twins. TCRdb ran MiXCR on the 5' RACE reads and lists one entry per CDR3 protein. Here the sample spans under 1 million distinct CDR3 sequences, approximately 13% being singletons. The sample also formed part of further work on yellow fever vaccine responses in identical twins.

The sample comprised PBMCs. These receptors were obtained from a woman aged 18-29 years in good health.

The chain recombines TRBV28 with TRBJ2-3; D ambiguous. Trimming shortened V by 6 bases and J by 8 bases, and 21 bases separated the two germline ends. The V gene's germline CDR1 is MDHEN and CDR2 SYDVKM. CDR3 length equals 15 residues. CDR3 coding DNA: TGTGCCAGCAGCCCCCGGCAAAGCTCGTTTAGTACGCAGTATTTT. Protein product: CASSPRQSSFSTQYF.

V gene TRBV3-1 combines with J gene TRBJ2-2; no definite D call. CDR1 and CDR2 (germline): LGHDT, YNNKEL (reference sequence). This CDR3 is built from 15 residues. Trimming pared 1 base from V and 1 base from J, leaving 7 bases between. In DNA, the CDR3 is TGTGCCAGCAGCCAAGGGGTCGGGAACACCGGGGAGCTGTTTTTT. It yields the protein CASSQGVGNTGELFF.

The chain carries TRBV20-1 and TRBJ1-5; D is possibly TRBD1 (6 bases). This CDR3 spans 13 amino acids. Trimming took 1 base from V and 5 from J, leaving 9 bases between them. Germline CDR1 DFQATT, CDR2 SNEGSKA (reference sequence). CDR3: CSARVGGHQPQHF. The CDR3 DNA sequence: TGCAGTGCTAGAGTTGGGGGCCATCAGCCCCAGCATTTT.

This clonotype was recorded a few times. The chain carries TRBV29-1 and TRBJ2-5; D may correspond to TRBD1 or TRBD2 (5 bases each). The CDR3 is 12 amino acids. CDR1 SQVTM and CDR2 ANQGSEA come from the germline V gene. V was pared by 4 bases and J by 2 bases, with 8 bases between. CDR3 region: CSVVGEQETQYF. The CDR3 DNA is TGCAGCGTTGTGGGGGAACAAGAGACCCAGTACTTC.

The CDR3 loop reads CASSLGQDVYNEQFF. The CDR3 region has the DNA TGCGCCAGCAGCTTGGGCCAGGACGTATACAATGAGCAGTTCTTC. The chain joins TRBV5-1 to TRBJ2-1; D is ambiguous. V shed 0 bases and J shed 4 bases, with 11 bases lying between them. This CDR3 has 15 amino acids. CDR1 and CDR2 from the germline V gene are SGHRS and YFSETQ.

The chain employs TRBV6-2 or TRBV6-3 and TRBJ2-7, with D perhaps matching TRBD1 (6 bases). The CDR3 totals 17 residues. Trimming removed 3 bases from V and 2 bases from J, with 20 bases in between. Germline lookup yields CDR1 MNHEY and CDR2 SVGEGT. In DNA form, the CDR3 reads TGTGCCAGCAGTTATTCCCAAAAGAGGGGACACCCCTACGAGCAGTACTTC. Its translation is CASSYSQKRGHPYEQYF.

This clonotype was seen ten or more times. The chain uses TRBV24-1 and TRBJ2-1, with TRBD1 matching 8 bases. The V gene's germline CDR1 is KGHDR and CDR2 SFDVKD. The CDR3 extends over 14 amino acids. Losses at the gene ends were 1 base for V and 9 bases for J; bases not matched to a gene: 4. CDR3 region: CATSDFGQGSEQFF. Written as DNA, the CDR3 is TGTGCCACCAGTGATTTCGGACAGGGCAGTGAGCAGTTCTTC.

This clonotype showed up many times. J is TRBJ2-5 and V is TRBV3-1; 10 positions agree with TRBD2. V lost 4 bases, J lost 1 base, and 3 bases stayed unmatched. CDR3 length: 15 amino acids. Germline CDR1 reads LGHDT; CDR2 reads YNNKEL (reference sequence). The CDR3: CASSRRTSGQETQYF. For the CDR3, the DNA is TGTGCCAGCAGCCGGAGGACTAGCGGCCAAGAGACCCAGTACTTC.

This clonotype appeared many times. V and J are TRBV5-1 and TRBJ2-7; 8 bases fit TRBD2. V was clipped by 0 bases and J by 7 bases; unmatched bases: 3. Germline CDR1 is SGHRS and CDR2 is YFSETQ. The CDR3 has 13 amino acids. In DNA, the CDR3 is TGCGCCAGCAGCTTGGGAGCGGGAGATGAGCAGTACTTC. It codes for CASSLGAGDEQYF.

The chain joins TRBV21-1 to TRBJ2-1; the table's D call, TRBD2, has no DNA check behind it. TRBV21-1 is termed a pseudogene. The CDR3 extends over 16 amino acids. CDR3: CASNRERTRSYNEQFF. CDR3 DNA sequence: TGTGCCAGCAACCGGGAACGGACTAGAAGTTACAATGAGCAGTTCTTC.

V usage is TRBV7-9 and J usage is TRBJ2-2; TRBD2 aligns across 10 bases. Germline trimming cut 5 bases from V and 0 bases from J; bases unmatched to any gene: 6. The CDR3 is made up of 17 amino acids. Per the germline V gene, CDR1 is SEHNR and CDR2 is FQNEAQ (reference sequence). CDR3 sequence: CASSQGGLAANTGELFF. In DNA, the CDR3 is TGTGCCAGCAGCCAGGGAGGACTAGCGGCGAACACCGGGGAGCTGTTTTTT.

V and J are TRBV15 and TRBJ2-3, with D possibly being TRBD2 (6 bases). V shed 1 base and J shed 5 bases, with 10 bases lying between them. The germline CDR1 and CDR2 sequences are LNHNV and YYDKDF (reference sequence). This CDR3 comprises 14 residues. This chain's CDR3 is CATSRGHGGDTQYF. The CDR3 DNA sequence: TGTGCCACCAGCAGAGGTCACGGGGGAGATACGCAGTATTTT.